Each of the 18 T cell receptor beta chains below was sequenced from the same sample in a study of neurological immune-mediated disorders. Time point specified: longitudinal time-point 1 (baseline). TCRdb ran MiXCR on the 5' RACE reads and lists one entry per CDR3 protein. The repertoire has around 60,000 distinct CDR3 sequences, approximately 12% of them found once; the top ten carry about 6.3%. Sequenced material: PBMCs. The receptors were sampled from a male donor with HTLV-1-associated myelopathy (HAM/TSP).

This clonotype was recorded many times. The rearrangement links TRBV9 to TRBJ1-2; 7 bases match TRBD1. V lost 3 bases, J lost 5 bases, and 7 bases stayed unmatched. CDR1 is SGDLS, CDR2 YYNGEE, per germline. The CDR3 is made up of 14 amino acids. CDR3 loop: CASSETGKGYGYTF. The CDR3 DNA follows: TGTGCCAGCAGCGAGACAGGGAAAGGATATGGCTACACCTTC.

This clonotype has ten or more counts. The rearrangement joins TRBV6-6 to TRBJ1-4, with D uncertain. This CDR3 is 14 amino acids long. Trimming stripped 6 bases from V and 4 bases from J, with 12 bases between. Germline CDR1 reads MNHNY; CDR2 reads SVGAGI (reference sequence). This CDR3 reads CASSEDALNEKLFF. For the CDR3, the DNA is TGTGCCAGCAGCGAGGACGCCCTTAATGAAAAACTGTTTTTT.

This clonotype was picked up many times. The chain joins TRBV5-1 to TRBJ2-3; tentatively, D is TRBD2 (6 bases). Trimming took 6 bases from V and 0 from J, leaving 11 bases between them. The CDR3 covers 14 residues. Germline loops: CDR1 SGHRS, CDR2 YFSETQ. The CDR3 DNA sequence: TGCGCCAGCACGGACTACTCTAGCACAGATACGCAGTATTTT. Protein product: CASTDYSSTDTQYF.

In its sample, this clonotype was seen many times. The genes are TRBV20-1 and TRBJ2-5; the D is unclear. The ends were cut back, 4 bases at V and 0 bases at J, with 15 bases in the middle. The CDR3 length is 15 residues. Germline CDR1 and CDR2: DFQATT and SNEGSKA (reference sequence). The CDR3 region has the DNA TGCAGTGCTACCCCTTTGTCGGGCAACCAAGAGACCCAGTACTTC. It specifies CSATPLSGNQETQYF.

With regard to this clonotype: One base away lies a much larger clone, so this may be a sequencing read error. The rearrangement links TRBV19 to TRBJ2-2; a weak D match, TRBD2 (6 bases). In germline, CDR1 is LNHDA, CDR2 SQIVND (reference sequence). There are 13 residues in the CDR3. The V gene lost 3 bases and the J gene lost 7 bases, with 9 bases spanning the gap. The CDR3 DNA sequence: TGTGCCAGTAGTATCTCGGGGGTCGGGGAGCTGTTTTTT. The encoded protein is CASSISGVGELFF.

The chain's CDR3 is CASSYSILSGNTIYF. The CDR3 coding sequence is TGTGCCAGCAGTTACTCGATCCTATCTGGAAACACCATATATTTT. The chain is built from TRBV6-5 and TRBJ1-3; D uncertain. There are 15 residues in the CDR3. Germline V CDR1 and CDR2: MNHEY, SVGAGI. V dropped 0 bases and J dropped 1 base, with 7 bases sitting between them.

In this sample, this clonotype turned up many times. V gene TRBV20-1 combines with J gene TRBJ2-5; maybe TRBD2 (5 bases). Per germline, CDR1 DFQATT and CDR2 SNEGSKA (reference sequence). V dropped 3 bases and J dropped 4 bases, with 15 bases sitting between them. This CDR3 has 14 residues. DNA of the CDR3: TGCAGTGCTAGCGGGCTAGCTTTCGGAGAGACCCAGTACTTC. Its translation is CSASGLAFGETQYF.

This clonotype was found a few times. The V and J genes are TRBV29-1 and TRBJ2-5, with D perhaps TRBD1 (6 bases). The length of the CDR3 is 13 residues. Trimming removed 8 bases at V and 0 bases at J, with 13 bases between. Germline CDR1 is SQVTM and CDR2 is ANQGSEA. The CDR3 here is CSSRGTHQETQYF. In DNA, the CDR3 is TGCAGCTCGAGGGGGACCCACCAAGAGACCCAGTACTTC.

The chain links TRBV5-6 to TRBJ2-7, with unresolved D. V lost 2 bases and J 5 bases, leaving 11 bases between the germline ends. Germline loops: CDR1 SGHDT, CDR2 YYEEEE. This CDR3 has 13 amino acids. CDR3 in DNA: TGTGCCAGCAGCTTCCGGGCGGCCGACGAGCAGTACTTC. This codes for CASSFRAADEQYF.

This clonotype occurred many times. As DNA, the CDR3 is TGTGCCAGCAGCCAGACAGGGGTGAAGGCAGATACGCAGTATTTT. It specifies CASSQTGVKADTQYF. This chain joins TRBV7-2 and TRBJ2-3; 8 positions match TRBD1. V shed 5 bases, J shed 4 bases, and the junction held 8 bases outside the gene matches. The germline gives CDR1 SGHTA, CDR2 FQGNSA. CDR3 length: 15 residues.

In its sample, this clonotype was seen many times. The V and J genes are TRBV29-1 and TRBJ1-1, with no clear D. CDR1 is SQVTM and CDR2 is ANQGSEA in the germline V gene. Trimming removed 1 base at V and 6 bases at J, with 9 bases between. The CDR3 runs 12 residues. DNA of the CDR3: TGCAGCGTTGAAGTGAAAGGGCCTGAAGCTTTCTTT. It codes for CSVEVKGPEAFF.

Only a few counts were recorded for this clonotype. The J gene is TRBJ1-4, the V gene TRBV18, with D uncertain. The V and J ends lost 4 bases and 0 bases respectively, with 12 bases between them. Germline CDR1 is KGHSH and CDR2 is LQKENI. The CDR3 is 16 residues long. The CDR3 DNA reads TGTGCCAGCTCACAGGGTCTGGCCGCAACTAATGAAAAACTGTTTTTT. Protein sequence: CASSQGLAATNEKLFF. Full variable domain (rest looked up from reference TRBV18 and TRBJ1-4): NAGVMQNPRHLVRRRGQEARLRCSPMKGHSHVYWYRQLPEEGLKFMVYLQKENIIDESGMPKERFSAEFPKEGPSILRIQQVVRGDSAAYFCASSQGLAATNEKLFFGSGTQLSVL.

There are a few counts of this clonotype. This rearrangement joins TRBV20-1 to TRBJ1-6, with 10 bases that match TRBD1. V lost 0 bases, J lost 10 bases, and 9 bases stayed unmatched. The CDR3 is made up of 16 amino acids. The germline gives CDR1 DFQATT, CDR2 SNEGSKA (reference sequence). The CDR3 DNA follows: TGCAGTGCTAGAGACCCTCGACAGGGGGCTAGATCACCCCTCCACTTT. This translates into CSARDPRQGARSPLHF.

This clonotype showed up many times. The chain uses TRBV6-6 and TRBJ1-4; D is unclear. The CDR3 extends over 12 amino acids. Germline V CDR1 and CDR2: MNHNY, SVGAGI (reference sequence). With 9 bases removed from V and 0 bases from J, the gap between germline ends came to 5 bases. The CDR3, as DNA: TGTGCCAGTCGGGCAACTAATGAAAAACTGTTTTTT. As protein: CASRATNEKLFF.

This clonotype was detected many times. The chain uses TRBV7-8 and TRBJ2-6, with a tentative D call TRBD1 (5 bases). The ends were cut back, 4 bases at V and 2 bases at J, with 18 bases in the middle. Looked up from germline, CDR1 is SGHVS and CDR2 is FQNEAQ. The CDR3 consists of 18 residues. The CDR3 bases are TGTGCCAGCAGCTCAAAAGGGGCAGGCGAGGCTGGGGCCAACGTCCTGACTTTC. Translated: CASSSKGAGEAGANVLTF.

This clonotype has ten or more counts. The chain carries TRBV7-9 and TRBJ2-3, with D possibly being TRBD2 (5 bases). The V gene's germline CDR1 is SEHNR and CDR2 FQNEAQ (reference sequence). This CDR3 has 13 amino acids. The ends were cut back, 6 bases at V and 4 bases at J, with 11 bases in the middle. CDR3 residues: CASRRARPDTQYF. The CDR3, as DNA: TGTGCCAGCAGGCGGGCCCGGCCAGATACGCAGTATTTT.

There are many counts of this clonotype. The chain couples TRBV6-1 to TRBJ2-7; weak D call: TRBD2 (6 bases). The length of the CDR3 is 14 residues. Germline V gives CDR1 MNHNS, CDR2 SASEGT. The V end was cut by 0 bases, the J end by 4 bases, with 10 bases between. CDR3 protein: CASSEAHGRYEQYF. The CDR3 DNA sequence: TGTGCCAGCAGTGAAGCGCATGGGAGGTACGAGCAGTACTTC.

Ten or more counts support this clonotype. V gene TRBV11-2 combines with J gene TRBJ2-1; tentatively, D is TRBD1 or TRBD2 (6 bases each). V was pared by 1 base and J by 4 bases, with 14 bases between. The CDR3 sequence is 16 residues long. The germline gives CDR1 SGHAT, CDR2 FQNNGV. The CDR3 sequence: CASSLAVGGSYNEQFF. CDR3 nucleotides: TGTGCCAGCAGCTTAGCTGTGGGGGGCTCGTACAATGAGCAGTTCTTC.